Only a few counts were recorded for the clone carrying this TCR beta chain. These data are taken from a study of blood T cell repertoires in COVID-19. Study information: Sites across the United States, Italy and Spain contributed samples from acute and convalescent COVID-19.

V lost 4 bases and J lost 4; bases outside the gene matches: 3. CDR3 length: 16 residues. Germline lookup yields CDR1 SGHKS and CDR2 YYEKEE (reference sequence). In the original workflow: Nucleated cell number was recorded as an estimate derived from reference gene primer amplification. Profiling relied on immunoSEQ multiplex PCR, and the TCRdb table lists in-frame clones only, not all of them. V and J calls and clone size come straight from that table; D and trimming were deduced from the DNA. Of roughly 40,000 clones in the sample, 65% to 85% were seen once. The origin of this receptor is a woman aged 80 or over with acute or convalescent COVID-19. V usage is TRBV5-5 and J usage is TRBJ2-3; 16 bases map to TRBD2. The sequenced material came from peripheral blood. DNA for the CDR3: TGTGCCAGCAGCCCGGGGACTAGCGGGAGGGCAGATACGCAGTATTTT. Translated: CASSPGTSGRADTQYF.